This T cell receptor (beta chain) was captured by sequencing in a study of shared clonotypes between healthy human individuals. This clone was recorded once. Its specificity is not known. Naive CD8 cells, CD45RO-negative and positively selected for CCR7, excluded terminally differentiated effector memory CD45RA+ cells. Healthy and HIV-negative, the adult donors had no recent acute infections or vaccinations. Study-wide results and limits: A generally larger estimated richness was seen in naive subsets than in memory subsets.

Germline CDR1 reads SGHTA; CDR2 reads FQGNSA. CDR3 length: 17 amino acids. V was clipped by 1 base and J by 1 base; unmatched bases: 7. The sorted-subset replicate PCRs were given 150 to 200 ng DNA, which is approximately 30,000 T cell genomes. Sequencing was performed with immunoSEQ multiplex PCR; in TCRdb, only in-frame clones are kept and a portion is missing. Among more than 2 million clones listed, about 95% were seen once. The source of this sequence is a young man in good health. Input material: naive CD8+ T cells sorted from blood. The chain carries TRBV7-2 and TRBJ2-5, with 9 bases that match TRBD2. The CDR3 DNA sequence: TGTGCCAGCAGCTTAGGCTTAGCGGGGGACCGCCAAGAGACCCAGTACTTC. Encoded protein: CASSLGLAGDRQETQYF.